The 25 T cell receptor beta chains reported below all come from one sample, sequenced in a study of STAT3 mutations in large granular lymphocyte leukemia. Repertoires were generated with immunoSEQ multiplex PCR, while TCRdb's copy carries only in-frame clones and drops some. Among about 10,000 clones listed, roughly 91% were seen once. These receptors have no identified antigens. Study-level points and caveats: Every T-LGLL patient had at least one immunodominant TCRbeta clonotype.

Sequenced: peripheral blood mononuclear cells. The receptors were gathered from a man aged 55-75 years with T-cell large granular lymphocyte leukemia. Some clones in this sample may be carry-over from other donors' samples.

The chain has TRBV18 and TRBJ2-5; D gene unclear. This CDR3 spans 14 amino acids. V lost 1 base to trimming and J lost 4 bases, with 10 bases between them. Germline values: CDR1 KGHSH, CDR2 LQKENI. For the CDR3, the DNA is TGTGCCAGCTCACCACAGGAAGTATTAGAGACCCAGTACTTC. Translating gives CASSPQEVLETQYF.

The DNA of the CDR3 is TGTGCCAGCAGTTACTCCGGGGGGCCCACCTACGAGCAGTACTTC. Its translation is CASSYSGGPTYEQYF. V is TRBV6-5 and J is TRBJ2-7; D is perhaps TRBD2 (7 bases). The length of the CDR3 is 15 residues. V was clipped by 0 bases and J by 2 bases, with 11 bases between them. Germline loops: CDR1 MNHEY, CDR2 SVGAGI.

V and J are TRBV30 and TRBJ1-1, with 8 nucleotides matching TRBD1. The CDR3 length is 13 residues. Germline V gene data show CDR1 as GTSNPN and CDR2 as SVGIG (reference sequence). Trimming at V came to 5 bases and at J to 1 base, leaving 3 bases not matched to a gene. CDR3 DNA: TGTGCCTGGGGACAGGGACAGAACACTGAAGCTTTCTTT. It encodes CAWGQGQNTEAFF.

The genes are TRBV4-2 and TRBJ2-2; D may be TRBD1 or TRBD2 (7 bases each). CDR3 length equals 16 residues. Looked up from germline, CDR1 is LGHNA and CDR2 is YNFKEQ. The V end was cut by 6 bases, the J end by 1 base, with 15 bases between. CDR3 sequence (DNA): TGTGCCAGCAGTCGACAGGGAGGGGTGAACACCGGGGAGCTGTTTTTT. The encoded protein is CASSRQGGVNTGELFF.

The rearrangement uses TRBV28 and TRBJ1-2; 7 bases fit TRBD1. There are 13 residues in the CDR3. Trimming at V came to 6 bases and at J to 4 bases, leaving 5 bases not matched to a gene. CDR1 is MDHEN and CDR2 is SYDVKM in the germline V gene. CDR3 residues: CASRTGTVYGYTF. As DNA, the CDR3 is TGTGCCAGCAGGACGGGGACAGTCTATGGCTACACCTTC.

This sequence joins TRBV2 and TRBJ2-1, with unresolved D. V shed 5 bases and J shed 6 bases, with 11 bases lying between them. The CDR3 consists of 13 residues. From germline, CDR1 is SNHLY and CDR2 FYNNEI. CDR3 DNA: TGTGCCAGCAGTAAGCCCCCATCCAATGAGCAGTTCTTC. This sequence encodes CASSKPPSNEQFF.

This clone has only a few counts. The chain combines TRBV21-1 with TRBJ2-2. TRBV21-1 is termed a pseudogene. CDR3 length: 11 amino acids. The CDR3 region is CASRDTGELFF. CDR3 in DNA: TGTGCCAGCAGAGACACCGGGGAGCTGTTTTTT.

This chain uses TRBV28 with TRBJ2-2, with D unclear. Trimming stripped 4 bases from V and 4 bases from J, with 4 bases between. There are 12 residues in the CDR3. The germline V gene has CDR1 MDHEN and CDR2 SYDVKM. The CDR3 is CASSSTTGELFF. The CDR3 DNA reads TGTGCCAGCAGTTCTACCACCGGGGAGCTGTTTTTT.

The chain recombines TRBV7-3 with TRBJ2-7; 8 bases map to TRBD1. The V segment lost 5 bases and the J segment 3 bases; nucleotides outside the gene matches: 3. The CDR3 consists of 13 residues. Germline V gene sequence: CDR1 SGHTA, CDR2 FQGTGA. Here the CDR3 reads CASSHGQGYEQYF. The CDR3 nucleotides are TGTGCCAGCAGCCACGGACAGGGCTACGAGCAGTACTTC.

This chain connects TRBV19 to TRBJ2-1, with 8 bases fitting TRBD1. V gave up 5 bases and J gave up 7 bases; unmatched junction bases: 7. Germline CDR1 and CDR2: LNHDA and SQIVND (reference sequence). This CDR3 has 14 amino acids. The CDR3 DNA follows: TGTGCCAGTAGTGACGGACAGGGTTTTAATGAGCAGTTCTTC. This codes for CASSDGQGFNEQFF.

This chain connects TRBV7-2 to TRBJ2-6; D may be TRBD1 (6 bases). V was pared by 2 bases and J by 0 bases, with 17 bases between. The CDR3 consists of 19 residues. CDR1 and CDR2 (germline): SGHTA, FQGNSA. This chain's CDR3 is CASSLSPTGHISGANVLTF. CDR3 nucleotides: TGTGCCAGCAGCTTATCCCCGACAGGCCACATCTCTGGGGCCAACGTCCTGACTTTC.

V gene TRBV19 combines with J gene TRBJ2-2; D remains unclear. Germline assignment: CDR1 LNHDA and CDR2 SQIVND (reference sequence). CDR3 size: 11 residues. Trimming cost V 5 bases and J 5 bases, with 3 bases left between them. CDR3 loop: CASSWTGELFF. CDR3 DNA sequence: TGTGCCAGTAGTTGGACCGGGGAGCTGTTTTTT.

This clone was observed a single time. The chain combines TRBV19 with TRBJ1-5, with D unresolved. The CDR3 spans 13 residues. Germline V gene lookup returns CDR1 LNHDA and CDR2 SQIVND (reference sequence). V was clipped by 7 bases and J by 3 bases, with 10 bases between them. CDR3 coding DNA: TGTGCCAGTACCAGTGACCCCAATCAGCCCCAGCATTTT. It codes for CASTSDPNQPQHF.

This chain links TRBV4-2 with TRBJ1-2; D possibly corresponds to TRBD1 (5 bases). Germline V lookup: CDR1 LGHNA, CDR2 YNFKEQ. The CDR3 has 14 residues. V was shortened by 3 bases and J by 8 bases, with 16 bases between the two germline ends. This CDR3 is CASSHREGPGGYTF. The CDR3 DNA reads as TGTGCCAGCAGCCACAGGGAGGGACCTGGCGGCTACACCTTC.

This clone was seen a few times. The rearrangement uses TRBV5-5 and TRBJ2-1; no firm D call. Germline CDR1 is SGHKS and CDR2 is YYEKEE (reference sequence). The CDR3 consists of 13 residues. Deletions cut 0 bases from V and 4 bases from J, with 5 bases between. The CDR3 nucleotides are TGTGCCAGCAGCTTGGGGCCTTACAATGAGCAGTTCTTC. It translates to CASSLGPYNEQFF.

CDR3 DNA: TGCGCCAGCAGCTTGGGGGAGCTCCCCCCAGATACGCAGTATTTT. Translating gives CASSLGELPPDTQYF. The chain recombines TRBV5-1 with TRBJ2-3, with a possible D match to TRBD2 (5 bases). V lost 0 bases to trimming and J lost 4 bases, with 12 bases between them. CDR1 SGHRS and CDR2 YFSETQ come from the germline V gene. This CDR3 has 15 amino acids. Looking up the rest from reference TRBV5-1 and TRBJ2-3 gives the full variable domain: KAGVTQTPRYLIKTRGQQVTLSCSPISGHRSVSWYQQTPGQGLQFLFEYFSETQRNKGNFPGRFSGRQFSNSRSEMNVSTLELGDSALYLCASSLGELPPDTQYFGPGTRLTVL.

The CDR3 DNA reads as TGTGCCAGCAGCCCCAGCCTGGCGGCGGGAAACACCATATATTTT. Translation gives CASSPSLAAGNTIYF. The chain carries TRBV7-8 and TRBJ1-3; no reliable D call. Germline assignment: CDR1 SGHVS and CDR2 FQNEAQ. This CDR3 contains 15 residues. V was trimmed by 5 bases and J by 4 bases, leaving 15 bases between them.

This sequence joins TRBV19 and TRBJ1-2, with 8 nucleotides matching TRBD1. Germline CDR1 LNHDA, CDR2 SQIVND (reference sequence). CDR3 size: 14 residues. After removal of 5 bases from V and 4 bases from J, the junction contained 6 bases not matched to a gene. CDR3 nucleotide sequence: TGTGCCAGTAGTTCGACAGGGGACACCTATGGCTACACCTTC. Its protein product is CASSSTGDTYGYTF.

The V and J genes are TRBV10-1 and TRBJ2-1, with 7 bases that match TRBD2. The germline CDR1 and CDR2 sequences are WNHNN and SYGVQD (reference sequence). J lost 8 bases, V lost 3 bases, and 7 bases had no gene match. The CDR3 is 14 residues long. CDR3 DNA sequence: TGCGCCAGCAGTGAAGGCGGGAGAGGGGATGAGCAGTTCTTC. As protein: CASSEGGRGDEQFF.

DNA of the CDR3: TGTGCCAGCAGCTACTCTAATGAGCAGTTCTTC. Translating it yields CASSYSNEQFF. This rearrangement joins TRBV7-9 to TRBJ2-1; D is unresolved. Germline V CDR1 and CDR2: SEHNR, FQNEAQ (reference sequence). V was clipped by 4 bases and J by 7 bases, with 5 bases between them. This CDR3 region has 11 residues.

The rearrangement joins TRBV19 to TRBJ2-7; 7 nucleotides match TRBD1. Trimming at V came to 6 bases and at J to 2 bases, leaving 4 bases not matched to a gene. CDR1 and CDR2 from the germline V gene are LNHDA and SQIVND (reference sequence). This CDR3 has 13 residues. CDR3: CASRGTATYEQYF. The CDR3 DNA follows: TGTGCCAGTAGGGGGACAGCCACCTACGAGCAGTACTTC.

This clone appeared a single time. Other DNA sequences within the sample encode an identical CDR3. V is TRBV19 and J is TRBJ2-7, with 9 bases identical to TRBD1. Germline values: CDR1 LNHDA, CDR2 SQIVND (reference sequence). This CDR3 contains 14 residues. Trimming removed 4 bases from V and 0 bases from J; junction bases left unmatched: 1. The CDR3 DNA sequence: TGTGCCAGTAGTAAGGGACAGGGCTCCTACGAGCAGTACTTC. Translation: CASSKGQGSYEQYF.

The genes are TRBV2 and TRBJ2-2; TRBD2 might be the D (6 bases). This CDR3 is built from 16 residues. The V gene's germline CDR1 is SNHLY and CDR2 FYNNEI. V gave up 2 bases and J gave up 7 bases, with 17 bases separating them. Here the CDR3 reads CASSERSGAANGELFF. The CDR3 DNA is TGTGCCAGCAGTGAACGTTCGGGAGCTGCTAACGGGGAGCTGTTTTTT. Complete variable domain (other parts from reference TRBV2 and TRBJ2-2): EPEVTQTPSHQVTQMGQEVILRCVPISNHLYFYWYRQILGQKVEFLVSFYNNEISEKSEIFDDQFSVERPDGSNFTLKIRSTKLEDSAMYFCASSERSGAANGELFFGEGSRLTVL.

The chain links TRBV30 to TRBJ1-2; no clear D gene. The CDR3 consists of 11 residues. V was shortened by 8 bases and J by 7 bases, with 14 bases between the two germline ends. The germline CDR1 and CDR2 sequences are GTSNPN and SVGIG (reference sequence). The CDR3 spells CALFPGFGYTF. CDR3 coding DNA: TGTGCCCTTTTTCCCGGATTTGGCTACACCTTC.

This clone was recorded only once. The V gene is TRBV7-9, the J gene TRBJ1-5, with no clear D. In germline, CDR1 is SEHNR, CDR2 FQNEAQ (reference sequence). Trimming shortened V by 8 bases and J by 0 bases, and 8 bases separated the two germline ends. The CDR3 has 13 amino acids. The CDR3 coding sequence is TGTGCCAGCGGAGACACTAGCAATCAGCCCCAGCATTTT. Encoded protein: CASGDTSNQPQHF.